The 22 T cell receptor beta chains reported below all come from one sample, sequenced in a study of T cells after posttransplantation cyclophosphamide. TCRdb's copy holds only in-frame clones and misses some; the assay was immunoSEQ multiplex PCR. The sample records about 47,000 clones, about 91% being singletons. The specimen sequenced was PBMCs. The receptors stem from a woman between 50 and 59 years old in good health and a related stem cell transplant donor.

The chain is built from TRBV6-5 and TRBJ1-2, with 9 bases fitting TRBD1. The CDR3 is made up of 13 amino acids. In germline, CDR1 is MNHEY, CDR2 SVGAGI. J was trimmed by 7 bases and V by 6 bases; bases with no gene match: 6. The DNA for the CDR3 is TGTGCCAGCAGGCACCGGGACAGGGCTGGCTACACCTTC. Protein sequence: CASRHRDRAGYTF.

The chain is built from TRBV6-5 and TRBJ2-1; possibly TRBD2 for D (6 bases). Trimming removed 0 bases from V and 4 bases from J, with 10 bases in between. Germline CDR1 is MNHEY and CDR2 is SVGAGI. CDR3 size: 15 residues. In nucleotides, the CDR3 is TGTGCCAGCAGTTACTCGCCCGGGGGTTACAATGAGCAGTTCTTC. It yields the protein CASSYSPGGYNEQFF.

The V gene is TRBV5-1, the J gene TRBJ2-2; 8 bases are a match to TRBD1. The CDR3 is made up of 14 amino acids. From germline, CDR1 is SGHRS and CDR2 YFSETQ. V lost 4 bases and J lost 3; bases outside the gene matches: 2. CDR3 in amino acids: CASSAGGDTGELFF. The CDR3 nucleotides read TGCGCCAGCAGCGCAGGGGGCGACACCGGGGAGCTGTTTTTT.

The rearrangement links TRBV5-8 to TRBJ1-2; TRBD1 aligns across 9 bases. With V trimmed by 4 bases and J by 5 bases, 6 bases remained unmatched. CDR1 SGHTS and CDR2 YDEGEE come from the germline V gene. The CDR3 runs 14 residues. The CDR3 reads CASSTGQGIYGYTF. In DNA, the CDR3 is TGTGCCAGCAGCACGGGACAGGGTATTTATGGCTACACCTTC.

V usage is TRBV27 and J usage is TRBJ1-5, with 9 bases that match TRBD1. Germline-derived CDR1 and CDR2 are MNHEY and SMNVEV (reference sequence). The J segment lost 4 bases and the V segment lost 6 bases, leaving 4 bases of the junction unmatched. The CDR3 totals 14 residues. The CDR3 reads CASRLDRGNQPQHF. CDR3 nucleotide sequence: TGTGCCAGCAGATTAGACAGGGGGAATCAGCCCCAGCATTTT.

This sequence joins TRBV19 and TRBJ1-6; a weak D match, TRBD1 (5 bases). V gave up 6 bases and J gave up 4 bases, with 10 bases separating them. Germline CDR1 and CDR2: LNHDA and SQIVND (reference sequence). This CDR3 is built from 14 residues. CDR3 amino acids: CASSKTGYNSPLHF. The CDR3 DNA is TGTGCCAGTAGCAAAACAGGTTATAATTCACCCCTCCACTTT. Variable domain in full (rest from reference TRBV19 and TRBJ1-6): DGGITQSPKYLFRKEGQNVTLSCEQNLNHDAMYWYRQDPGQGLRLIYYSQIVNDFQKGDIAEGYSVSREKKESFPLTVTSAQKNPTAFYLCASSKTGYNSPLHFGNGTRLTVT.

The chain uses TRBV7-3 and TRBJ2-1; D might be TRBD2 (5 bases). The CDR3 has 15 amino acids. Germline CDR1 and CDR2: SGHTA and FQGTGA. Trimming pared 5 bases from V and 6 bases from J, leaving 17 bases between. This CDR3 reads CASSLIGGSSNEQFF. The CDR3 DNA is TGTGCCAGCAGCCTTATCGGAGGATCGAGCAATGAGCAGTTCTTC.

This chain joins TRBV7-2 and TRBJ1-3; no definite D call. V lost 7 bases to trimming and J lost 3 bases, with 19 bases between them. Germline V lookup: CDR1 SGHTA, CDR2 FQGNSA. The CDR3 has 16 amino acids. This CDR3 is CASNLPSAEHGNTIYF. CDR3 DNA: TGTGCCAGCAACCTACCCAGCGCCGAGCATGGAAACACCATATATTTT.

This chain uses TRBV6-1 with TRBJ1-2; 8 positions match TRBD1. The CDR3 is 13 residues long. Germline trimming cut 6 bases from V and 8 bases from J; bases unmatched to any gene: 8. The germline CDR1 and CDR2 sequences are MNHNS and SASEGT. The CDR3: CASSEGQVGGYTF. CDR3 DNA sequence: TGTGCCAGCAGCGAGGGACAGGTAGGAGGCTACACCTTC.

This chain joins TRBV18 and TRBJ1-1, with TRBD1 as a possible D gene (5 bases). From germline, CDR1 is KGHSH and CDR2 LQKENI. CDR3 length: 15 amino acids. Trimming shortened V by 3 bases and J by 4 bases, and 15 bases separated the two germline ends. This chain's CDR3 is CASSPQGPGGTEAFF. Here the CDR3 DNA reads TGTGCCAGCTCACCGCAGGGTCCGGGCGGCACTGAAGCTTTCTTT.

The gene calls are TRBV5-1 and TRBJ2-3; 14 bases map to TRBD2. V lost 6 bases to trimming and J lost 4 bases; unmatched junction nucleotides: 1. The CDR3 contains 14 residues. Germline assignment: CDR1 SGHRS and CDR2 YFSETQ. The CDR3 nucleotides are TGCGCCAGCATGACTAGCGGGGGGGCAGATACGCAGTATTTT. Protein product: CASMTSGGADTQYF.

This clone occurred a few times. The rearrangement uses TRBV6-5 and TRBJ2-3; 10 nucleotides agree with TRBD1. Germline-derived CDR1 and CDR2 are MNHEY and SVGAGI. V dropped 4 bases and J dropped 4; count of bases not matched to a gene: 2. The CDR3 loop spans 14 amino acids. CDR3 sequence (DNA): TGTGCCAGCAGTTCCGGGACAGGGGCAGATACGCAGTATTTT. Protein: CASSSGTGADTQYF.

About this clone itself: The junction departs from the called germline gene at one end, perhaps through a read error. The chain links TRBV19 to TRBJ1-6; D might be TRBD1 (5 bases). CDR3 length: 14 residues. The germline V gene encodes CDR1 LNHDA and CDR2 SQIVND (reference sequence). The CDR3 here is CASSALGGGSRLHF. CDR3 bases: TGTGCCAGTAGCGCACTTGGGGGGGGATCACGCCTCCACTTT.

The chain uses TRBV11-3 and TRBJ1-3, with 7 nucleotides matching TRBD1. The V gene's germline CDR1 is SGHNT and CDR2 YENEEA. The CDR3 runs to 13 residues. The ends lost 4 bases at V and 8 bases at J; junction bases unmatched: 5. The CDR3 is CASSSTGVDTIYF. The CDR3 region has the DNA TGTGCCAGCAGCTCTACAGGGGTGGACACCATATATTTT.

The gene calls are TRBV5-1 and TRBJ2-2, with D unclear. The CDR3 sequence is 14 residues long. Per germline, CDR1 SGHRS and CDR2 YFSETQ. The ends were cut back, 2 bases at V and 9 bases at J, with 14 bases in the middle. This chain's CDR3 is CASSFSRTERELFF. The CDR3 nucleotides read TGCGCCAGCAGCTTTAGTAGAACGGAGCGGGAGCTGTTTTTT.

The chain is built from TRBV7-2 and TRBJ2-3; no definite D call. The V gene's germline CDR1 is SGHTA and CDR2 FQGNSA. V lost 5 bases to trimming and J lost 1 base, with 7 bases between them. CDR3 size: 13 residues. The CDR3 region has the DNA TGTGCCAGCAGCCGCGGTGGCACAGATACGCAGTATTTT. Its protein product is CASSRGGTDTQYF.

The rearrangement joins TRBV11-2 to TRBJ1-1; D remains ambiguous. Germline lookup yields CDR1 SGHAT and CDR2 FQNNGV. CDR3 length equals 11 residues. Trimming took off 5 bases at V and 5 bases at J, with 6 bases between the two ends. CDR3 in amino acids: CASSLYTEAFF. The CDR3 DNA sequence: TGTGCCAGCAGCCTTTATACTGAAGCTTTCTTT. Filled out from reference TRBV11-2 and TRBJ1-1, the complete variable domain reads EAGVAQSPRYKIIEKRQSVAFWCNPISGHATLYWYQQILGQGPKLLIQFQNNGVVDDSQLPKDRFSAERLKGVDSTLKIQPAKLEDSAVYLCASSLYTEAFFGQGTRLTVV.

This rearrangement joins TRBV29-1 to TRBJ1-2; 7 nucleotides agree with TRBD1. J lost 4 bases, V lost 5 bases, and 7 bases had no gene match. This CDR3 comprises 13 residues. Germline CDR1 SQVTM, CDR2 ANQGSEA. The CDR3 sequence is CSVLSGTVYGYTF. CDR3 nucleotide sequence: TGCAGCGTTCTATCCGGGACAGTCTATGGCTACACCTTC.

The chain links TRBV11-3 to TRBJ2-2; no reliable D call. Germline CDR1 reads SGHNT; CDR2 reads YENEEA. Trimming pared 1 base from V and 4 bases from J, leaving 13 bases between. This CDR3 is 16 amino acids long. CDR3 region: CASSLASGLFTGELFF. CDR3 in DNA: TGTGCCAGCAGCTTAGCATCGGGTCTTTTCACCGGGGAGCTGTTTTTT.

The V call is TRBV7-2, the J call TRBJ1-5; 9 bases line up with TRBD1. The germline gives CDR1 SGHTA, CDR2 FQGNSA. With V trimmed by 5 bases and J by 6 bases, 5 bases remained unmatched. This CDR3 contains 14 residues. CDR3 DNA: TGTGCCAGCAGCCTAGTACAGGGGGCTCAGCCCCAGCATTTT. Translating it yields CASSLVQGAQPQHF.

This chain connects TRBV13 to TRBJ1-4; the D gene is possibly TRBD1 (6 bases). Germline V CDR1 and CDR2: PRHDT, FYEKMQ (reference sequence). V was clipped by 5 bases and J by 0 bases, with 16 bases between them. The CDR3 extends over 17 amino acids. CDR3 region: CASSPYGRGATNEKLFF. CDR3 nucleotides: TGTGCCAGCAGCCCATACGGCAGGGGTGCAACTAATGAAAAACTGTTTTTT.

The chain joins TRBV7-7 to TRBJ1-2, with a tentative D call TRBD1 (5 bases). CDR3 length equals 13 residues. V dropped 5 bases and J dropped 6 bases, with 13 bases sitting between them. CDR1 and CDR2 (germline): SSHAT, FNYEAQ (reference sequence). The CDR3 DNA reads as TGTGCCAGCAGCCCCCTTCCGGGGGATGGCTACACCTTC. Its translation is CASSPLPGDGYTF.